This T cell receptor (beta chain) came from a study of blood T cells in healthy people across ages. For every donor, a draw yielded around 9.4 milliliters of peripheral blood. This clonotype was observed a handful of times. Trimming cost V 5 bases and J 3 bases; bases outside gene matches: 9. Germline V gene data show CDR1 as MNHEY and CDR2 as SVGAGI. The CDR3 has 15 amino acids. With a J-beta primer mix and a sample-barcoded 5' primer, a second PCR ran roughly 6 to 11 cycles. Using its own MiXCR run on the 5' RACE reads, TCRdb lists one record per CDR3 protein. The sample carries around 1,500,000 distinct CDR3 sequences, 35% to 45% recorded once.

This TCR came from a woman aged 18-35 years in good health. The material sequenced was blood. The chain joins TRBV6-5 to TRBJ2-7, with 8 bases lining up with TRBD2. The CDR3 DNA sequence: TGTGCCAGCAGTATCACCGGGCGGGGGGACTACGAGCAGTACTTC. It yields the protein CASSITGRGDYEQYF.